The clone carrying this T cell receptor (beta chain) came up many times. Its matching antigen is unknown. Time point reported: newly diagnosed GD, antithyroid drugs for less than 3 months. After RNA was extracted from PBMCs, the TCR library was made from it. The data originate from a study of regulatory T cells in long-lasting Graves disease. Broader study findings: The TCR repertoire of persistent Graves' patients was less diverse than that of newly diagnosed ones. TRBV28, TRBJ1-2 and TRBJ2-5 were segments that persistent disease favored.

The CDR3 has 14 amino acids. Trimming removed 0 bases from V and 0 bases from J, with 7 bases in between. In germline, CDR1 is SGDLS, CDR2 YYNGEE. Arm-PCR of CDR3 regions with iRepertoire HTBI primers generated TCR beta libraries. One entry per CDR3 protein, called by TCRdb with MiXCR from the multiplex PCR reads. The data show some 500,000 distinct CDR3 sequences, with about 14% seen just once and roughly a tenth held by the top ten. This sample also belongs to another study, concerning T cells in Graves' hyperthyroidism and ophthalmopathy. That study adds: Model output signaled ophthalmopathy a median 6.5 months ahead of onset.

This rearrangement joins TRBV9 to TRBJ2-7, with no clear D. The specimen was peripheral blood mononuclear cells (PBMCs), collected at new diagnosis, from a patient treated with antithyroid drugs. The clonotype originates from a man aged 25 to 40 with Graves disease. The CDR3 reads CASSVDSNSYEQYF. Written as DNA, the CDR3 is TGTGCCAGCAGCGTAGACTCCAACTCCTACGAGCAGTACTTC. The full variable domain, in which reference TRBV9 and TRBJ2-7 provide the parts outside the CDR3, is DSGVTQTPKHLITATGQRVTLRCSPRSGDLSVYWYQQSLDQGLQFLIQYYNGEERAKGNILERFSAQQFPDLHSELNLSSLELGDSALYFCASSVDSNSYEQYFGPGTRLTVT.